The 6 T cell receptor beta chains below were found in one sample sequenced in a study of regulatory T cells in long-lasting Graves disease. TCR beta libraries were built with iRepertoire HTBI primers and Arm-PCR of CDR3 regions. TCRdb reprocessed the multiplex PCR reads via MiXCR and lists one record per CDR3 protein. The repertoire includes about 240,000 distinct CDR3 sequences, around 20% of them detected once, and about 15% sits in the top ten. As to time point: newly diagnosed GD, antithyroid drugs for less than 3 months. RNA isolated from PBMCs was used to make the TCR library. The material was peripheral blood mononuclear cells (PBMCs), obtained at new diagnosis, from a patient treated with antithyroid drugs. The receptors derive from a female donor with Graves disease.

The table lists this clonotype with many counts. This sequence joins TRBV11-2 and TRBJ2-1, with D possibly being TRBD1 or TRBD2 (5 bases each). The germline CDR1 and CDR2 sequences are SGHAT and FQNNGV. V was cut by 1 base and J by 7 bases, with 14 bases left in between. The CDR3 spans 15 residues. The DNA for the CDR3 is TGTGCCAGCAGCTTAGGGGGGTACGATGTTAATGAGCAGTTCTTC. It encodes CASSLGGYDVNEQFF.

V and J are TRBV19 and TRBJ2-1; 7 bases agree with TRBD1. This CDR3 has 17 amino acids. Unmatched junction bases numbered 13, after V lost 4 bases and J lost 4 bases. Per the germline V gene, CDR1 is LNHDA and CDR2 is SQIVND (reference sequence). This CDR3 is CASSSRLEGARYNEQFF. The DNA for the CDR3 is TGTGCCAGTAGTAGCCGTTTAGAGGGGGCACGATACAATGAGCAGTTCTTC.

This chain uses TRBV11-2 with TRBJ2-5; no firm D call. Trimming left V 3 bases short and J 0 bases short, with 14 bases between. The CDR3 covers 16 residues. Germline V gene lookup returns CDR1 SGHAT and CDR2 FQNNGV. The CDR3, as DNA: TGTGCCAGCAGCTTGGAGTCCCTCACGTACCAAGAGACCCAGTACTTC. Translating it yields CASSLESLTYQETQYF. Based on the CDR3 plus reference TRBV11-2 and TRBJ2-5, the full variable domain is EAGVAQSPRYKIIEKRQSVAFWCNPISGHATLYWYQQILGQGPKLLIQFQNNGVVDDSQLPKDRFSAERLKGVDSTLKIQPAKLEDSAVYLCASSLESLTYQETQYFGPGTRLLVL.

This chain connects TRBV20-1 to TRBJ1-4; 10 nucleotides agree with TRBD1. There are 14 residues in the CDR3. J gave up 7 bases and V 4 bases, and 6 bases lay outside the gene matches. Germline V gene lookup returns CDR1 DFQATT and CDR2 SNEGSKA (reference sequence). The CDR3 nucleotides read TGCAGTGCTACATCTTGGGACAGGGGTGAAAAACTGTTTTTT. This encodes CSATSWDRGEKLFF.

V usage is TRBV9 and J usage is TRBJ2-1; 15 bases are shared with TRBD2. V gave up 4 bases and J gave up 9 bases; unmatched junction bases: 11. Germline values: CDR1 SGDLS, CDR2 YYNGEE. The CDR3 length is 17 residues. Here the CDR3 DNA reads TGTGCCAGCAGCCCCGGACTAGCGGGAGGGCCCGACGGTGAGCAGTTCTTC. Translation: CASSPGLAGGPDGEQFF.

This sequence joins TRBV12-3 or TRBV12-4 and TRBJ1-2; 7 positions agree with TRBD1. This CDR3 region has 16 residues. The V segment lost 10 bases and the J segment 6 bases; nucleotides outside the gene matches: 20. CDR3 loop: CATSRGLVRRGDGYTF. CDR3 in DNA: TGTGCCACATCGAGGGGGCTAGTGCGGCGGGGGGATGGCTACACCTTC.